A single sample gave rise to the 16 T cell receptor beta chains below, sequenced in a study of blood T cell repertoires in COVID-19. Sequenced by immunoSEQ multiplex PCR; TCRdb stores in-frame clones only, minus some. The sample includes 200,000 to 250,000 clones, about 86% of them seen just once. The sequenced sample consisted of peripheral blood. The receptors derive from a woman in her forties or fifties with COVID-19, enrolled during active disease.

The chain couples TRBV6-4 to TRBJ1-1; D gene uncertain. The germline gives CDR1 MRHNA, CDR2 SNTAGT. The V end lost 5 bases, the J end lost 1 base, and 11 bases lay between the germline ends. CDR3 length: 14 residues. CDR3 residues: CASSPSPANTEAFF. The CDR3 DNA is TGTGCCAGCAGTCCGAGCCCCGCGAACACTGAAGCTTTCTTT.

This sequence joins TRBV9 and TRBJ1-5; TRBD1 matches 7 bases. Germline CDR1 and CDR2: SGDLS and YYNGEE. After removal of 3 bases from V and 3 bases from J, the junction contained 3 bases not matched to a gene. The CDR3 runs to 14 residues. CDR3 residues: CASSGGQLNQPQHF. DNA for the CDR3: TGTGCCAGCAGCGGGGGACAGCTCAATCAGCCCCAGCATTTT.

This chain links TRBV12-3 or TRBV12-4 with TRBJ2-1, with 7 bases aligning to TRBD1. The CDR3 spans 13 residues. With 5 bases clipped from V and 7 bases from J, the junction kept 5 bases outside the gene matches. The CDR3: CASSTGERNEQFF. The CDR3 nucleotides read TGTGCCAGCAGTACAGGGGAGCGGAATGAGCAGTTCTTC.

The chain joins TRBV2 to TRBJ2-3; 8 bases agree with TRBD1. Trimming cost V 7 bases and J 1 base; bases outside gene matches: 7. This CDR3 has 15 amino acids. Germline lookup yields CDR1 SNHLY and CDR2 FYNNEI. CDR3 amino acids: CASNQGAFGTDTQYF. The DNA for the CDR3 is TGTGCCAGCAACCAGGGGGCATTCGGCACAGATACGCAGTATTTT.

In its sample, this clone was seen once. The chain recombines TRBV11-2 with TRBJ2-1, with D unresolved. Deletions cut 2 bases from V and 0 bases from J, with 5 bases between. This CDR3 contains 14 residues. Germline CDR1 SGHAT, CDR2 FQNNGV. In DNA form, the CDR3 reads TGTGCCAGCAGCTTAACGGTCTCCTACAATGAGCAGTTCTTC. Protein: CASSLTVSYNEQFF.

The rearrangement uses TRBV19 and TRBJ1-5; D unclear. Between the trimmed V and J ends, which lost 7 bases and 3 bases, there was a span of 16 bases. CDR1 is LNHDA, CDR2 SQIVND, per germline (reference sequence). The CDR3 has 15 residues. CDR3 coding DNA: TGTGCCAGTACCGGAGGAGACGGCCCCAATCAGCCCCAGCATTTT. Protein: CASTGGDGPNQPQHF.

The chain has TRBV19 and TRBJ1-3; possible D gene TRBD1, 5 bases. Looked up from germline, CDR1 is LNHDA and CDR2 is SQIVND (reference sequence). V lost 4 bases and J lost 4, with 11 bases in between. This CDR3 comprises 14 residues. The CDR3 DNA reads TGTGCCAGTAGTACGACAGTTAACGGAAACACCATATATTTT. Translated: CASSTTVNGNTIYF.

This clone has only one observation. The CDR3 protein is CASSSRGTGVEKLFF. CDR3 bases: TGCGCCAGCAGCTCGCGTGGGACAGGGGTTGAAAAACTGTTTTTT. The chain employs TRBV5-1 and TRBJ1-4; 10 bases fit TRBD1. J gave up 7 bases and V 3 bases, and 6 bases lay outside the gene matches. Germline assignment: CDR1 SGHRS and CDR2 YFSETQ. There are 15 residues in the CDR3. Together with reference TRBV5-1 and TRBJ1-4, the CDR3 gives the full variable domain: KAGVTQTPRYLIKTRGQQVTLSCSPISGHRSVSWYQQTPGQGLQFLFEYFSETQRNKGNFPGRFSGRQFSNSRSEMNVSTLELGDSALYLCASSSRGTGVEKLFFGSGTQLSVL.

This sequence joins TRBV18 and TRBJ1-1; a possible D gene is TRBD1 (6 bases). Between the trimmed V and J ends, which lost 6 bases and 5 bases, there was a span of 16 bases. CDR3 length: 14 amino acids. Germline V gene data show CDR1 as KGHSH and CDR2 as LQKENI. The DNA of the CDR3 is TGTGCCAGCTCCACGGGGGGGGCAGGAACTGAAGCTTTCTTT. The encoded protein is CASSTGGAGTEAFF.

J is TRBJ2-4 and V is TRBV28; TRBD2 is a possible D gene (6 bases). Germline CDR1 MDHEN, CDR2 SYDVKM. Trimming removed 5 bases at V and 4 bases at J, with 12 bases between. This CDR3 spans 14 amino acids. The CDR3 region has the DNA TGTGCCAGCAGTGAAGGGACTCTAAAAAACATTCAGTACTTC. The encoded protein is CASSEGTLKNIQYF. Based on the CDR3 plus reference TRBV28 and TRBJ2-4, the full variable domain is DVKVTQSSRYLVKRTGEKVFLECVQDMDHENMFWYRQDPGLGLRLIYFSYDVKMKEKGDIPEGYSVSREKKERFSLILESASTNQTSMYLCASSEGTLKNIQYFGAGTRLSVL.

The gene calls are TRBV6-5 and TRBJ1-2, with TRBD1 identical over 8 bases. V shed 6 bases, J shed 1 base, and the junction held 7 bases outside the gene matches. The CDR3 consists of 15 residues. Germline V lookup: CDR1 MNHEY, CDR2 SVGAGI. The CDR3 DNA reads as TGTGCCAGCAGGACTGCAGGGGGCGTTAACTATGGCTACACCTTC. Protein: CASRTAGGVNYGYTF.

The chain recombines TRBV5-8 with TRBJ1-2; 7 bases line up with TRBD1. This CDR3 comprises 15 residues. With V trimmed by 1 base and J by 4 bases, 7 bases remained unmatched. Germline assignment: CDR1 SGHTS and CDR2 YDEGEE. The CDR3 DNA is TGTGCCAGCAGCTTGATGCGGGACAGACTCTATGGCTACACCTTC. It specifies CASSLMRDRLYGYTF.

The genes are TRBV4-1 and TRBJ1-2; possibly TRBD1 for D (6 bases). CDR1 MGHRA and CDR2 YSYEKL come from the germline V gene. The ends were cut back, 7 bases at V and 5 bases at J, with 17 bases in the middle. The CDR3 totals 14 residues. This chain's CDR3 is CASTQVGQGYGYTF. DNA of the CDR3: TGCGCCAGCACTCAAGTAGGGCAGGGGTATGGCTACACCTTC.

V is TRBV7-3 and J is TRBJ2-1; 8 bases are shared with TRBD2. V lost 2 bases, J lost 4 bases, and 4 bases stayed unmatched. The CDR3 consists of 15 residues. From germline, CDR1 is SGHTA and CDR2 FQGTGA. The CDR3 loop reads CASSLLASGYNEQFF. DNA of the CDR3: TGTGCCAGCAGCTTATTGGCTAGCGGGTACAATGAGCAGTTCTTC.

Only one count was recorded for this clone. The V gene is TRBV25-1, the J gene TRBJ2-2, with 14 nucleotides matching TRBD2. The CDR3 loop spans 16 amino acids. CDR1 and CDR2 from the germline V gene are MGHDK and SYGVNS. J was trimmed by 7 bases and V by 5 bases; bases with no gene match: 6. The CDR3 reads CASSRLAGGPDGELFF. The CDR3 bases are TGTGCCAGCAGTAGACTAGCGGGGGGGCCGGACGGGGAGCTGTTTTTT.

The chain combines TRBV3-1 (or the pseudogene TRBV3-2) with TRBJ1-5; 7 bases are shared with TRBD1. Germline values: CDR1 LGHDT, CDR2 YNNKEL (reference sequence). Trimming took 4 bases from V and 6 from J; bases not matched to a gene: 9. This CDR3 has 15 amino acids. The DNA of the CDR3 is TGTGCCAGCAGCCCCGTGGCAACAGGGGCTCAGCCCCAGCATTTT. Protein sequence: CASSPVATGAQPQHF.